This TCR beta chain was retrieved from a study of T-cell reconstitution after alpha-beta-depleted transplantation in children. Many counts were recorded for this clonotype. The antigen is not known. Study outcomes and limitations: T-cell numbers and diversity, one year after transplant, stemmed largely from T cells that were newly produced. There were some patients whose high TCRbeta diversity at day 60 came from surviving recipient T cells and thymic progenitors. Two months or so post-transplant, alpha-beta T cells reportedly derived from several hundred expanded graft clones.

Library preparation (for TCRbeta) was performed with unique molecular identifiers. TCRdb ran MiXCR on the PCR reads and lists one entry per CDR3 protein. The sample holds about 110,000 distinct CDR3 sequences; 9% to 12% are singletons and the top ten take nearly 35%. The CDR3 loop spans 13 amino acids. V was trimmed by 3 bases and J by 9 bases, leaving 11 bases between them. Looked up from germline, CDR1 is SGHAT and CDR2 is FQNNGV. The chain recombines TRBV11-2 with TRBJ2-2; no clear D. Sample: PBMCs, taken before TCRalphabeta/CD19-depleted stem cell transplant. The sequence was collected from a boy aged 2 to 10 with acute lymphoblastic leukemia, due to receive a stem cell transplant. CDR3 DNA: TGTGCCAGCAGCTTCCGGGCCGACCGGGAGCTGTTTTTT. It specifies CASSFRADRELFF.